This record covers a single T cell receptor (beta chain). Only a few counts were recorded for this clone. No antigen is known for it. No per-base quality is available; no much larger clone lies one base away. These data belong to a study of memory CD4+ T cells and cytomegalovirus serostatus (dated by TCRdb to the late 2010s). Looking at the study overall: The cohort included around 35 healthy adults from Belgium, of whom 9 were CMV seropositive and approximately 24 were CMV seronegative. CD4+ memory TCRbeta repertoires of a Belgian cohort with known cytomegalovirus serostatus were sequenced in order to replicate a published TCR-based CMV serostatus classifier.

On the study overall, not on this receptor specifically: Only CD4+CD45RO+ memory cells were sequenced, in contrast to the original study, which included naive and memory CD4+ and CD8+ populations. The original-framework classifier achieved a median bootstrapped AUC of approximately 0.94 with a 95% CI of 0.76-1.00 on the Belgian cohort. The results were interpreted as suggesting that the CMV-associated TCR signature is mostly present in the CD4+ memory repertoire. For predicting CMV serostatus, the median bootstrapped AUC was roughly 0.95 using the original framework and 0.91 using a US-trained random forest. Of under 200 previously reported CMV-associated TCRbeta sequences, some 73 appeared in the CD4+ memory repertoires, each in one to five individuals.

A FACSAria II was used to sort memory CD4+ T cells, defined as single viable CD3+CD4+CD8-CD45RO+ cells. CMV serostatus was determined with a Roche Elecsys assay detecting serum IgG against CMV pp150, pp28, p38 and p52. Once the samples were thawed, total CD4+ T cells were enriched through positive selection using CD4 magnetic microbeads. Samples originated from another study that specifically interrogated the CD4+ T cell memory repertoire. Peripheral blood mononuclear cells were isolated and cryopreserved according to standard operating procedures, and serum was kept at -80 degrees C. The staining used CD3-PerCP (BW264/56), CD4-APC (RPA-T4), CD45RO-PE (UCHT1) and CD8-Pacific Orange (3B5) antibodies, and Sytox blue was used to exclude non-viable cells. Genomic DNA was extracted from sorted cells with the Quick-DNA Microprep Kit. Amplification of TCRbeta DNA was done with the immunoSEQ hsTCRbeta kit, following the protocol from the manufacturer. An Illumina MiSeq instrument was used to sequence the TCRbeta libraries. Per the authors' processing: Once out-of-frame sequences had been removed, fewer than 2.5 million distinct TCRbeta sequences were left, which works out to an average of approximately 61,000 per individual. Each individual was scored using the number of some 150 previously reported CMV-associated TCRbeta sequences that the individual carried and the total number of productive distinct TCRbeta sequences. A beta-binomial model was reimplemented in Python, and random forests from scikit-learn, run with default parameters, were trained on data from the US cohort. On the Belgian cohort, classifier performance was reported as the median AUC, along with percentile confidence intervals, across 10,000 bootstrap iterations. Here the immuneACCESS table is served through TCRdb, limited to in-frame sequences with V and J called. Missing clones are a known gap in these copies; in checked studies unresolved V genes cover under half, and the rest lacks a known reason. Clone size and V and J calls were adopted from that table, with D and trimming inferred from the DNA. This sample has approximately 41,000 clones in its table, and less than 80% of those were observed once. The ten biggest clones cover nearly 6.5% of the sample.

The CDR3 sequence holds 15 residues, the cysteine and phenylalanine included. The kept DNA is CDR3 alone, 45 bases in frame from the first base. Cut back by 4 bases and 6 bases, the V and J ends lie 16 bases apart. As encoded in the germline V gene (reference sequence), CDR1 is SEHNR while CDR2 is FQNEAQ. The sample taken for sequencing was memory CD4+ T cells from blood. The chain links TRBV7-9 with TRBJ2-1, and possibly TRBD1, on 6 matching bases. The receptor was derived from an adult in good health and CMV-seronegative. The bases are TGTGCCAGCAGCTCCCGGCGGGCAGGGGCCAATGAGCAGTTCTTC. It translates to CASSSRRAGANEQFF.